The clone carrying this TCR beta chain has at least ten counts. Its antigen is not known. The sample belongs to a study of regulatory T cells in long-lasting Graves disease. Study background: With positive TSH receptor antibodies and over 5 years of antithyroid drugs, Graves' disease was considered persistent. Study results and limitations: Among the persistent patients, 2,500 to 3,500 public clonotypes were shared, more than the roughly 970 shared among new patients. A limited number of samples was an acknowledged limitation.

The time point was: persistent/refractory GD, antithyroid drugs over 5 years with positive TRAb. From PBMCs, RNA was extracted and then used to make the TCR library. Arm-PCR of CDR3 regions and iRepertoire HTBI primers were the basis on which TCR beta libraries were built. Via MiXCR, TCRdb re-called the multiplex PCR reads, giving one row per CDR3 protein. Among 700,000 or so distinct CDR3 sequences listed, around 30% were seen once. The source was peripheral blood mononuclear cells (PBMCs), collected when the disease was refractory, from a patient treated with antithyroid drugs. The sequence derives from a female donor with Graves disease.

The DNA of the CDR3 is TGTGCCAGCAGCTCGACAGGGGGCAAGAACACTGAAGCTTTCTTT. Its protein is CASSSTGGKNTEAFF. The chain carries TRBV11-2 and TRBJ1-1; 10 nucleotides agree with TRBD1. The germline V gene encodes CDR1 SGHAT and CDR2 FQNNGV. This CDR3 is 15 amino acids long. The trim removed 4 bases at V and 1 base at J, leaving 3 bases unmatched. Drawing the rest from reference TRBV11-2 and TRBJ1-1, the complete variable domain is EAGVAQSPRYKIIEKRQSVAFWCNPISGHATLYWYQQILGQGPKLLIQFQNNGVVDDSQLPKDRFSAERLKGVDSTLKIQPAKLEDSAVYLCASSSTGGKNTEAFFGQGTRLTVV.